Listed here are 5 T cell receptor beta chains from one sample, sequenced in a study of cytomegalovirus exposure and HLA in healthy donors. 13 Jbeta primers and 60 Vbeta primers were used for the PCR. Method: immunoSEQ multiplex PCR; TCRdb's copy keeps in-frame clones and lacks some. This table has 120,000 or so clones, under 90% appearing once. Sequenced input: PBMCs. Source of these receptors: a female donor in good health and CMV-seropositive.

The chain uses TRBV6-1 and TRBJ2-2; D call uncertain. Germline values: CDR1 MNHNS, CDR2 SASEGT. CDR3 length: 14 residues. Trimming pared 6 bases from V and 0 bases from J, leaving 8 bases between. This CDR3 is CASRAMTNTGELFF. Here the CDR3 DNA reads TGTGCCAGCAGGGCCATGACGAACACCGGGGAGCTGTTTTTT.

The V gene is TRBV5-1, the J gene TRBJ2-4, with 7 positions matching TRBD1. Germline-derived CDR1 and CDR2 are SGHRS and YFSETQ. V shed 0 bases and J 5 bases; nucleotides not matched to a gene: 5. CDR3 length: 15 residues. CDR3 sequence reads: CASSLGQGWENIQYF. In DNA, the CDR3 is TGCGCCAGCAGCTTGGGACAGGGCTGGGAAAACATTCAGTACTTC.

The chain couples TRBV5-4 to TRBJ2-7, with 8 bases fitting TRBD1. The CDR3 is 14 residues long. Germline V CDR1 and CDR2: SGHNT, YYREEE (reference sequence). With V trimmed by 0 bases and J by 5 bases, 4 bases remained unmatched. CDR3 region: CASSLGTGTHEQYF. CDR3 DNA: TGTGCCAGCAGCTTGGGGACAGGGACCCACGAGCAGTACTTC.

V is TRBV7-6 and J is TRBJ2-1; a possible D gene is TRBD2 (6 bases). V shed 2 bases and J shed 10 bases, with 18 bases lying between them. This CDR3 is 15 amino acids long. Germline CDR1 and CDR2: SGHVS and FNYEAQ. The CDR3 nucleotides read TGTGCCAGCAGCTTAATTGCGGGTGCGGGGAGGGAGCAGTTCTTC. Amino acids: CASSLIAGAGREQFF.

The rearrangement links TRBV9 to TRBJ1-1, with 7 bases matching TRBD1. J lost 8 bases, V lost 2 bases, and 3 bases had no gene match. The length of the CDR3 is 12 residues. The germline CDR1 and CDR2 sequences are SGDLS and YYNGEE. The CDR3 loop reads CASSVGQAEAFF. CDR3 bases: TGTGCCAGCAGCGTCGGACAGGCCGAAGCTTTCTTT.